This entry features one TCR beta chain sequence. Preparation of the TCRbeta library was carried out with unique molecular identifiers. Each CDR3 protein is one row after TCRdb ran MiXCR on the PCR reads. The sample shows some 600,000 distinct CDR3 sequences, roughly 15% of them seen only once. This sample is part of a study of T-cell reconstitution after alpha-beta-depleted transplantation in children. Germline CDR1 reads SGHNT; CDR2 reads YENEEA. V gave up 5 bases and J gave up 5 bases, with 14 bases separating them. CDR3 length equals 14 residues. This chain connects TRBV11-3 to TRBJ2-3; possibly TRBD1 for D (6 bases). This sequence originates from a human donor who donated a stem cell graft to a child with acute myeloid leukemia. Sample: PBMCs from the stem cell graft donor, taken from the stem cell graft. The CDR3 region is CASSQNPGEDTQYF. The CDR3 bases are TGTGCCAGCAGCCAGAATCCAGGGGAAGATACGCAGTATTTT. The complete variable domain, with remaining parts taken from reference TRBV11-3 and TRBJ2-3, reads EAGVVQSPRYKIIEKKQPVAFWCNPISGHNTLYWYLQNLGQGPELLIRYENEEAVDDSQLPKDRFSAERLKGVDSTLKIQPAELGDSAVYLCASSQNPGEDTQYFGPGTRLTVL.